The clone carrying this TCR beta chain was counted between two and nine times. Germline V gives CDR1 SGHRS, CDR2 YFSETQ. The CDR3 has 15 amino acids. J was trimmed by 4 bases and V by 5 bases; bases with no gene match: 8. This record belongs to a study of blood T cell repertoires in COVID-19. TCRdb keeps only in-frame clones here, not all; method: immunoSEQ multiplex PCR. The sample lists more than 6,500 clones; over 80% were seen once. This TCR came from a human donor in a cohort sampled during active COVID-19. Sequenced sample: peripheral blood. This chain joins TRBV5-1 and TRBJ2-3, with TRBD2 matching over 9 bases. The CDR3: CASRVAGERPDTQYF. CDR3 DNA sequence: TGCGCCAGCAGGGTAGCGGGAGAAAGGCCAGATACGCAGTATTTT.